A single sample gave rise to the 17 T cell receptor beta chains below, sequenced in a study of control samples from healthy donors and cancer patients. Here immunoSEQ multiplex PCR was the method, and the copy in TCRdb shows in-frame clones only, minus some. The repertoire holds 130,000 or so clones, with approximately 90% as singletons. Sample: blood. These receptors originate from a man aged 25 to 40 in good health.

V usage is TRBV5-4 and J usage is TRBJ1-1; D not certain. This CDR3 is built from 14 residues. Between the trimmed V and J ends, which lost 1 base and 0 bases, there was a span of 7 bases. Looked up from germline, CDR1 is SGHNT and CDR2 is YYREEE (reference sequence). The CDR3 is CASSLPGMNTEAFF. In DNA, the CDR3 is TGTGCCAGCAGCTTGCCGGGGATGAACACTGAAGCTTTCTTT.

The genes are TRBV12-5 and TRBJ1-3; D may be TRBD1 (6 bases). V lost 5 bases and J 0 bases, leaving 17 bases between the germline ends. This CDR3 region has 17 residues. The germline V gene has CDR1 LGHNT and CDR2 FRNRAP. The CDR3 DNA sequence: TGTGCTAGTGGTCGGCTGACAGGACCGTTCTCTGGAAACACCATATATTTT. Translating it yields CASGRLTGPFSGNTIYF. Based on the CDR3 plus reference TRBV12-5 and TRBJ1-3, the full variable domain is DARVTQTPRHKVTEMGQEVTMRCQPILGHNTVFWYRQTMMQGLELLAYFRNRAPLDDSGMPKDRFSAEMPDATLATLKIQPSEPRDSAVYFCASGRLTGPFSGNTIYFGEGSWLTVV.

V and J are TRBV19 and TRBJ1-5, with D possibly being TRBD1 (5 bases). Trimming removed 8 bases from V and 5 bases from J, with 10 bases in between. The CDR3 runs 12 residues. CDR1 and CDR2 (germline): LNHDA, SQIVND (reference sequence). As DNA, the CDR3 is TGTGCCAGTGCAGGGCAGGATCAGCCCCAGCATTTT. Translation gives CASAGQDQPQHF.

V gene TRBV4-1 combines with J gene TRBJ2-2, with 7 bases lining up with TRBD1. CDR1 is MGHRA and CDR2 is YSYEKL in the germline V gene. V trimming: 1 base; J trimming: 4 bases; junction bases outside the gene matches: 3. The CDR3 consists of 15 residues. The CDR3 DNA reads as TGCGCCAGCAGCCAAGGGGGACAGTCCACCGGGGAGCTGTTTTTT. This sequence encodes CASSQGGQSTGELFF.

The chain has TRBV3-1 (or the pseudogene TRBV3-2) and TRBJ1-1, with D unclear. Trimming cost V 4 bases and J 4 bases, with 10 bases left between them. The CDR3 extends over 13 amino acids. CDR1 is LGHDT, CDR2 YNNKEL, per germline (reference sequence). Written as DNA, the CDR3 is TGTGCCAGCAGCCGGACGGTGGCCACTGAAGCTTTCTTT. This codes for CASSRTVATEAFF.

J is TRBJ1-2 and V is TRBV30, with 7 bases that match TRBD1. Trimming took 5 bases from V and 1 from J; bases not matched to a gene: 19. Germline V gives CDR1 GTSNPN, CDR2 SVGIG (reference sequence). The CDR3 consists of 18 residues. CDR3 residues: CAWWYATGRIGFNYGYTF. The CDR3, as DNA: TGTGCCTGGTGGTACGCGACAGGGCGAATCGGGTTTAACTATGGCTACACCTTC. The full variable domain, with the rest looked up from reference TRBV30 and TRBJ1-2, is SQTIHQWPATLVQPVGSPLSLECTVEGTSNPNLYWYRQAAGRGLQLLFYSVGIGQISSEVPQNLSASRPQDRQFILSSKKLLLSDSGFYLCAWWYATGRIGFNYGYTFGSGTRLTVV.

This clone showed up just a few times. The CDR3 region has the DNA TGTGCCAGCAGTGAAATCGGGCAGGGTGGGCGCTACACCTTC. Its translation: CASSEIGQGGRYTF. This chain joins TRBV2 and TRBJ1-2, with D perhaps matching TRBD1 (5 bases). Germline-derived CDR1 and CDR2 are SNHLY and FYNNEI. V was clipped by 2 bases and J by 9 bases, with 16 bases between them. The CDR3 loop spans 14 amino acids.

The chain is built from TRBV7-9 and TRBJ2-7; no firm D call. Trimming took off 1 base at V and 1 base at J, with 8 bases between the two ends. The CDR3 covers 14 residues. Germline V gene data show CDR1 as SEHNR and CDR2 as FQNEAQ (reference sequence). Here the CDR3 reads CASSLGGFSYEQYF. The CDR3 DNA sequence: TGTGCCAGCAGCTTAGGAGGATTTTCCTACGAGCAGTACTTC.

The rearrangement links TRBV29-1 to TRBJ2-2, with TRBD1 identical over 10 bases. Germline values: CDR1 SQVTM, CDR2 ANQGSEA. After removal of 7 bases from V and 0 bases from J, the junction contained 5 bases not matched to a gene. CDR3 length: 15 amino acids. The CDR3 loop reads CSAGTGVSNTGELFF. The CDR3 DNA reads TGCAGCGCCGGGACAGGGGTATCGAACACCGGGGAGCTGTTTTTT.

The V gene is TRBV10-3, the J gene TRBJ2-1, with D perhaps TRBD2 (5 bases). Germline V lookup: CDR1 ENHRY, CDR2 SYGVKD. The CDR3 is 14 residues long. The V gene lost 6 bases and the J gene lost 8 bases, with 17 bases spanning the gap. The CDR3 loop is CAIRIIQARDEQFF. DNA for the CDR3: TGTGCCATCAGGATAATTCAGGCGAGGGATGAGCAGTTCTTC.

J is TRBJ2-7 and V is TRBV11-2; D ambiguous. V shed 1 base and J shed 5 bases, with 15 bases lying between them. The CDR3 consists of 15 residues. CDR1 is SGHAT, CDR2 FQNNGV, per germline. In nucleotides, the CDR3 is TGTGCCAGCAGCTTAGCACTCACAGTTTCGGACGAGCAGTACTTC. This codes for CASSLALTVSDEQYF.

The chain combines TRBV6-5 with TRBJ2-1, with TRBD1 identical over 10 bases. The CDR3 runs 15 residues. The germline gives CDR1 MNHEY, CDR2 SVGAGI. V dropped 6 bases and J dropped 3; count of bases not matched to a gene: 5. CDR3 residues: CASRGGTGDYNEQFF. CDR3 DNA sequence: TGTGCCAGCAGGGGCGGGACAGGGGACTACAATGAGCAGTTCTTC.

This chain links TRBV27 with TRBJ2-2; maybe TRBD1 (7 bases). CDR1 MNHEY and CDR2 SMNVEV come from the germline V gene (reference sequence). Trimming took 3 bases from V and 5 from J, leaving 13 bases between them. CDR3 length: 15 residues. CDR3 amino acids: CASSFPGGRTGELFF. In DNA form, the CDR3 reads TGTGCCAGCAGTTTCCCAGGGGGGAGGACCGGGGAGCTGTTTTTT.

This chain links TRBV24-1 with TRBJ2-5; 7 nucleotides match TRBD2. V was pared by 7 bases and J by 6 bases, with 4 bases of the junction left unmatched. There are 12 residues in the CDR3. Germline V gives CDR1 KGHDR, CDR2 SFDVKD. The CDR3 coding sequence is TGTGCCACCAGGGGCGGGGGTCAGACCCAGTACTTC. It encodes CATRGGGQTQYF.

V gene TRBV25-1 combines with J gene TRBJ1-1, with D uncertain. Trimming shortened V by 0 bases and J by 7 bases, and 9 bases separated the two germline ends. The CDR3 has 13 residues. Germline CDR1 and CDR2: MGHDK and SYGVNS. The CDR3 DNA follows: TGTGCCAGCAGTGAATATGACGGGCTTGAAGCTTTCTTT. It yields the protein CASSEYDGLEAFF.

The chain employs TRBV5-6 and TRBJ1-5; unclear D gene. Germline lookup yields CDR1 SGHDT and CDR2 YYEEEE. This CDR3 has 13 residues. V lost 2 bases and J lost 2, with 5 bases in between. CDR3 residues: CASSFGGNQPQHF. CDR3 sequence (DNA): TGTGCCAGCAGCTTTGGGGGCAATCAGCCCCAGCATTTT. Complete variable domain (other parts from reference TRBV5-6 and TRBJ1-5): DAGVTQSPTHLIKTRGQQVTLRCSPKSGHDTVSWYQQALGQGPQFIFQYYEEEERQRGNFPDRFSGHQFPNYSSELNVNALLLGDSALYLCASSFGGNQPQHFGDGTRLSIL.

This clone was seen a few times. The chain links TRBV5-4 to TRBJ1-1; possible D gene TRBD1, 6 bases. Trimming left V 5 bases short and J 5 bases short, with 13 bases between. Per germline, CDR1 SGHNT and CDR2 YYREEE (reference sequence). This CDR3 region has 13 residues. The DNA of the CDR3 is TGTGCCAGCAGGGGGGGCTCACCGACTGAAGCTTTCTTT. This encodes CASRGGSPTEAFF.